The 10 T cell receptor beta chains below were found in one sample sequenced in a study of T cell repertoires in cytomegalovirus infection. The antigens these receptors bind are not known. Each CDR3 protein gets one entry after TCRdb re-called the reads with MiXCR. The repertoire holds approximately 500,000 distinct CDR3 sequences, more than 30% seen once, with roughly 16% in the top ten. The sample was cultured PBMCs, taken from culture after CMV antigen stimulation. These receptors were obtained from a human donor in good health (CMV status not recorded). Some clones in this sample may be carry-over from other donors' samples.

This chain joins TRBV3-1 and TRBJ1-1; tentatively, D is TRBD1 (5 bases). V lost 3 bases, J lost 4 bases, and 15 bases lay in between. The CDR3 contains 15 residues. Germline V gene data show CDR1 as LGHDT and CDR2 as YNNKEL (reference sequence). CDR3 loop: CASSHDTRGSTEAFF. The DNA for the CDR3 is TGTGCCAGCAGCCACGATACCCGGGGGAGCACTGAAGCTTTCTTT.

This clonotype was counted between two and nine times. The V and J genes are TRBV7-8 and TRBJ2-1; 9 bases are a match to TRBD2. With 5 bases clipped from V and 7 bases from J, the junction kept 12 bases outside the gene matches. Germline V gives CDR1 SGHVS, CDR2 FQNEAQ. This CDR3 contains 16 residues. Written as DNA, the CDR3 is TGTGCCAGCAGCCCACGAACAGGCGGGAGGGGAAATGAGCAGTTCTTC. Encoded protein: CASSPRTGGRGNEQFF.

The gene calls are TRBV24-1 and TRBJ2-1; 8 bases align to TRBD2. The CDR3 has 16 residues. Germline CDR1 reads KGHDR; CDR2 reads SFDVKD. The V gene end was trimmed by 1 base and the J gene end by 7 bases; junction bases not matched to a gene: 8. The CDR3 loop is CATSDFSAGVGNEQFF. The CDR3 DNA is TGTGCCACCAGTGATTTCTCAGCGGGAGTGGGTAATGAGCAGTTCTTC.

V and J are TRBV7-4 and TRBJ2-5; possible D gene TRBD2, 6 bases. The length of the CDR3 is 14 residues. Germline V gives CDR1 SGHVT, CDR2 SQSDAQ. With 6 bases removed from V and 4 bases from J, the gap between germline ends came to 15 bases. The CDR3 DNA sequence: TGTGCCAGCAGGGAGACTAGAATCTCAGAGACCCAGTACTTC. Translated, it gives CASRETRISETQYF.

This clonotype was observed a handful of times. This chain joins TRBV7-2 and TRBJ1-4; no firm D call. Germline CDR1 is SGHTA and CDR2 is FQGNSA. The CDR3 is 14 amino acids. V lost 1 base, J lost 8 bases, and 11 bases lay in between. The DNA of the CDR3 is TGTGCCAGCAGCTTAGGCCTCACTGGGGAAAAACTGTTTTTT. This encodes CASSLGLTGEKLFF.

V usage is TRBV7-2 and J usage is TRBJ2-2; no reliable D call. V dropped 4 bases and J dropped 6 bases, with 15 bases sitting between them. Germline CDR1 is SGHTA and CDR2 is FQGNSA. The CDR3 totals 15 residues. In nucleotides, the CDR3 is TGTGCCAGCAGCTCACGACCTCTACACGCCGGGGAGCTGTTTTTT. Amino acids: CASSSRPLHAGELFF.

The chain couples TRBV27 to TRBJ2-2; D tentatively fits TRBD1 or TRBD2 (6 bases each). CDR3 length equals 17 residues. The V end lost 7 bases, the J end lost 3 bases, and 21 bases lay between the germline ends. The V gene's germline CDR1 is MNHEY and CDR2 SMNVEV (reference sequence). The CDR3 sequence: CASTPRGDSSDTGELFF. The CDR3 DNA reads TGTGCCAGCACCCCTAGGGGGGACTCTTCGGACACCGGGGAGCTGTTTTTT.

A few counts support this clonotype. The V and J genes are TRBV3-1 and TRBJ2-7; D is unclear. Germline V gene data show CDR1 as LGHDT and CDR2 as YNNKEL (reference sequence). There are 12 residues in the CDR3. Between the trimmed V and J ends, which lost 2 bases and 3 bases, there was a span of 5 bases. CDR3 sequence reads: CASSQRYYEQYF. CDR3 sequence (DNA): TGTGCCAGCAGCCAAAGGTACTACGAGCAGTACTTC.

This clonotype was seen a few times. V and J are TRBV4-3 and TRBJ2-1, with 14 positions matching TRBD2. CDR3 length equals 18 residues. Germline V lookup: CDR1 LGHNA, CDR2 YSLEER. V shed 2 bases, J shed 6 bases, and the junction held 9 bases outside the gene matches. The CDR3 DNA is TGCGCCAGCAGCCAATCCACCCCAGGACTAGCGGGAGGCAATGAGCAGTTCTTC. Translation: CASSQSTPGLAGGNEQFF.

This rearrangement joins TRBV20-1 to TRBJ1-1, with TRBD1 matching over 7 bases. This CDR3 has 12 amino acids. CDR1 and CDR2 from the germline V gene are DFQATT and SNEGSKA (reference sequence). V dropped 6 bases and J dropped 8; count of bases not matched to a gene: 9. The CDR3 DNA follows: TGCAGTGCCCGGGGTTCGGACAGGGAAGCTTTCTTT. Its translation: CSARGSDREAFF.